Listed below are T cell receptor beta chains from one sample, sequenced in a study of PD-1 blockade in classical Hodgkin lymphoma. Some clones are missing from TCRdb's copy, which holds only in-frame ones; the method was immunoSEQ multiplex PCR. The table includes 70,000 or so clones, about 93% detected once. The sequenced sample was peripheral blood mononuclear cells (PBMCs). These receptors came from a human donor with classical Hodgkin lymphoma. Each CDR3 is given with its conserved first and last residue. Each record gives: clone size, V gene, D gene, J gene, CDR3 protein, CDR3 DNA. D genes are given only for firm matches. Not every row has a clone size; where given, it reads once, few, many or a size class.

size: -; V: TRBV7-6; D: TRBD1; J: TRBJ2-7; CDR3: CASSRTGLTYEQYF; DNA: TGTGCCAGCAGCCGGACAGGGCTTACCTACGAGCAGTACTTC
size: -; V: TRBV19; D: TRBD1; J: TRBJ1-2; CDR3: CASRKGTGDSGYTF; DNA: TGTGCCAGTAGAAAGGGGACAGGGGATAGTGGCTACACCTTC
size: -; V: TRBV10-3; D: TRBD2; J: TRBJ2-3; CDR3: CAIKPAGGSTDTQYF; DNA: TGTGCCATCAAACCGGCGGGGGGTAGCACAGATACGCAGTATTTT
size: -; V: TRBV11-3; D: -; J: TRBJ2-7; CDR3: CASSWGAAVSSYEQYF; DNA: TGTGCCAGCAGCTGGGGGGCGGCGGTGAGCTCCTACGAGCAGTACTTC
size: -; V: TRBV6-6; D: TRBD1; J: TRBJ1-1; CDR3: CASRTGGNTEAFF; DNA: TGTGCCAGCAGAACAGGGGGCAACACTGAAGCTTTCTTT
size: -; V: TRBV5-5; D: TRBD1; J: TRBJ2-7; CDR3: CASSPGGQGVEQYF; DNA: TGTGCCAGCAGCCCCGGGGGACAGGGGGTCGAGCAGTACTTC
size: -; V: TRBV6-6; D: -; J: TRBJ1-1; CDR3: CASSSMRGRANTEAFF; DNA: TGTGCCAGCAGTTCTATGCGGGGAAGGGCGAACACTGAAGCTTTCTTT
size: -; V: TRBV18; D: -; J: TRBJ2-3; CDR3: CASSPLGLTDTQYF; DNA: TGTGCCAGCTCACCTCTAGGCCTCACAGATACGCAGTATTTT
size: -; V: TRBV6-5; D: -; J: TRBJ2-5; CDR3: CASSYSTGTGEETQYF; DNA: TGTGCCAGCAGTTACTCGACAGGGACGGGGGAAGAGACCCAGTACTTC
size: -; V: TRBV6-1; D: TRBD1; J: TRBJ2-4; CDR3: CASSRDRGDIQYF; DNA: TGTGCCAGCAGTCGGGACAGGGGAGACATTCAGTACTTC
size: -; V: TRBV7-7; D: -; J: TRBJ2-2; CDR3: CASALQGHVGELFF; DNA: TGTGCCAGCGCTCTACAGGGACATGTCGGGGAGCTGTTTTTT
size: -; V: TRBV11-2; D: -; J: TRBJ2-7; CDR3: CASSSSSYEQYF; DNA: TGTGCCAGCAGCTCCTCCAGTTACGAGCAGTACTTC
size: -; V: TRBV19; D: -; J: TRBJ2-7; CDR3: CASSSVMTGSYEQYF; DNA: TGTGCCAGTAGTTCCGTGATGACCGGCTCCTACGAGCAGTACTTC
size: -; V: TRBV21-1; D: -; J: TRBJ2-7; CDR3: CASSKVGTGTASYEQYF; DNA: -
size: -; V: TRBV5-4; D: -; J: TRBJ2-7; CDR3: CASSTTGFSYEQYF; DNA: TGTGCCAGCAGCACCACAGGGTTCTCCTACGAGCAGTACTTC
size: -; V: TRBV9; D: -; J: TRBJ2-3; CDR3: CASSVWSEPVTDTQYF; DNA: TGTGCCAGCAGCGTTTGGTCGGAACCTGTCACAGATACGCAGTATTTT
size: -; V: TRBV19; D: -; J: TRBJ2-2; CDR3: CASTSQGVGELFF; DNA: TGTGCCAGTACCTCTCAAGGGGTCGGGGAGCTGTTTTTT
size: -; V: TRBV5-5; D: -; J: TRBJ2-2; CDR3: CASSLNYWNTGELFF; DNA: TGTGCCAGCAGCTTGAACTATTGGAACACCGGGGAGCTGTTTTTT
size: once; V: TRBV19; D: -; J: TRBJ1-2; CDR3: CASSIVPGGLGYTF; DNA: TGTGCCAGTAGTATAGTGCCCGGAGGGCTTGGCTACACCTTC
size: -; V: TRBV28; D: -; J: TRBJ2-7; CDR3: CASNTPGLEGSYEQYF; DNA: TGTGCCAGCAACACCCCCGGCCTTGAGGGATCCTACGAGCAGTACTTC
size: -; V: TRBV30; D: -; J: TRBJ1-5; CDR3: CAWSSQGNQPQHF; DNA: TGTGCCTGGAGTTCGCAGGGCAATCAGCCCCAGCATTTT
size: -; V: TRBV5-4; D: -; J: TRBJ1-2; CDR3: CASSQDGYGYTF; DNA: TGTGCCAGCAGCCAGGACGGCTATGGCTACACCTTC